The sequence of this T cell receptor beta chain was determined in a study of blood T cell repertoires in COVID-19. Across the whole study: Both acute and convalescent COVID-19 samples were obtained from the United States, Italy and Spain. The analysed material was cDNA or gDNA that came from T cells, B-cell-depleted T cells, or PBMCs.

Patients from Seattle were sampled longitudinally, starting during active infection. CDR1 and CDR2 from the germline V gene are LGHNT and FRNRAP. V was clipped by 5 bases and J by 2 bases, with 17 bases between them. The CDR3 is 16 amino acids. As handled by the study authors: Amplification with reference gene primers provided the estimates of nucleated cell counts. Profiling relied on immunoSEQ multiplex PCR, and the TCRdb table lists in-frame clones only, not all of them. V and J calls and clone size are given by that table; D and trimming were obtained from the DNA. This sample has approximately 64,000 clones, with 80% to 90% found just once.

The sample taken for sequencing was peripheral blood. The chain has TRBV12-5 and TRBJ2-3; perhaps TRBD1 as D (5 bases). The receptor's source is a woman aged 60-70 years with COVID-19, enrolled during active disease. CDR3 amino acids: CASGIGHSSFTDTQYF. The DNA of the CDR3 is TGTGCTAGTGGTATCGGACACTCATCATTCACAGATACGCAGTATTTT.